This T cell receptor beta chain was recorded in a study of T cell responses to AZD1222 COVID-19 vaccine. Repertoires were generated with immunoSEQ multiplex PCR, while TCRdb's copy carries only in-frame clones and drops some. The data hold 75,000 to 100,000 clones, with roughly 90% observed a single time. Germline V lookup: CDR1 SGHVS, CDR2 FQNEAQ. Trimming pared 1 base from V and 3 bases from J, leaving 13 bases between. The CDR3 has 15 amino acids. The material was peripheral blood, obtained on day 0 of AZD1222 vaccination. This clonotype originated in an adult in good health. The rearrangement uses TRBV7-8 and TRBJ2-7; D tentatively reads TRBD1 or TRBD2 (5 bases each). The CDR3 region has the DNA TGTGCCAGCAGCTTAGGGACCGGGACGGACTACGAGCAGTACTTC. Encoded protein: CASSLGTGTDYEQYF.